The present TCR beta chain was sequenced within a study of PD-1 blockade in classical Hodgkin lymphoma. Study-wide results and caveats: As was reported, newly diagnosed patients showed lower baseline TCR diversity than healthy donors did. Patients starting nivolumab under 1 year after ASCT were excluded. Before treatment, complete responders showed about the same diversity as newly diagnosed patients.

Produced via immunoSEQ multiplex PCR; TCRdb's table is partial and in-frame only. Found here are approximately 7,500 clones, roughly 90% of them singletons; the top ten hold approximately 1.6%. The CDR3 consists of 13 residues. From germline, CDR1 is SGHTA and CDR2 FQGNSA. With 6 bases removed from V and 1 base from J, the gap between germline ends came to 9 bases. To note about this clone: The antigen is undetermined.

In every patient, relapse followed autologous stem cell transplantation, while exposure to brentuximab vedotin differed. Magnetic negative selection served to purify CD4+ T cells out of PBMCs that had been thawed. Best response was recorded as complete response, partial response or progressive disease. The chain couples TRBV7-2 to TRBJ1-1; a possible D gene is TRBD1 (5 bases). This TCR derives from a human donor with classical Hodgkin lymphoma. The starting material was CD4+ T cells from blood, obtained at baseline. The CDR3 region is CASSSDRNTEAFF. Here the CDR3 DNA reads TGTGCCAGCAGTTCCGACAGGAACACTGAAGCTTTCTTT.